The source of this T cell receptor (beta chain) is a study of T-cell memory formation after mild COVID-19. About the research overall: Among the donors, TCR clusters were largely specific to each donor.

Germline V gives CDR1 KGHDR, CDR2 SFDVKD. V lost 3 bases and J lost 6; bases outside the gene matches: 7. The CDR3 is made up of 15 amino acids. Amplification by 5'RACE using constant-segment primers produced TCR alpha and TCR beta cDNA libraries that carried sample barcodes and UMIs. TCRdb re-derived calls from the 5' RACE reads in MiXCR, one entry per CDR3 protein. The data contain a few hundred thousand distinct CDR3 sequences, 20% to 25% of them seen just once; the ten biggest clones take up around 8.4%. This clonotype showed up just a few times. This rearrangement joins TRBV24-1 to TRBJ1-2, with 9 bases lining up with TRBD1. The sample consisted of PBMCs or a T cell subset sorted from them (not recorded which). This clonotype originated in an adult woman who had mild COVID-19 (a few samples of this study predate the infection). Cell type and time point are not known. As DNA, the CDR3 is TGTGCCACCAGTGATCCGGGACAGGGTATAGATGGCTACACCTTC. Its translation: CATSDPGQGIDGYTF.